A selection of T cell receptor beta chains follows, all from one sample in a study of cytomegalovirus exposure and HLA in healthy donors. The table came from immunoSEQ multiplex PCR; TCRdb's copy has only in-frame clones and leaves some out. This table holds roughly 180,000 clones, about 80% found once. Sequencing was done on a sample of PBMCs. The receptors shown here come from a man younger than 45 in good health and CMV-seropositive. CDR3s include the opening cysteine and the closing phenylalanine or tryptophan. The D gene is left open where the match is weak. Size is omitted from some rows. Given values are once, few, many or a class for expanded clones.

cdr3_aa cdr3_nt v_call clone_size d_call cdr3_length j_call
CASSEELGGGTEAFF TGTGCCAGCAGTGAAGAATTGGGGGGGGGAACTGAGGCTTTCTTT TRBV6-1 NA NA 15 TRBJ1-1
CASSYSGDWDSPLHF TGTGCCAGCAGTTACTCGGGGGACTGGGATTCACCCCTCCACTTT TRBV6-6 NA NA 15 TRBJ1-6
CASSLESADTQYF TGTGCCAGCAGCTTAGAGTCGGCAGATACGCAGTATTTT TRBV7-2 NA NA 13 TRBJ2-3
CASRDRGNEQYF TGTGCCAGCCGGGACAGGGGTAACGAGCAGTACTTC TRBV19 NA TRBD1 12 TRBJ2-7
CASSSGLAGVNEQFF TGTGCCAGCAGCTCGGGACTAGCGGGAGTTAATGAGCAGTTCTTC TRBV6-4 few TRBD2 15 TRBJ2-1
CASSEPLGQNTEAFF TGTGCCAGCAGTGAACCCTTGGGACAAAACACTGAAGCTTTCTTT TRBV25-1 NA NA 15 TRBJ1-1
CASSQRTGTGAEQYF TGTGCCAGCAGCCAACGAACCGGGACAGGGGCCGAGCAGTACTTC TRBV14 NA TRBD1 15 TRBJ2-7
CAWTDGQGTAEAFF TGTGCCTGGACAGACGGACAGGGGACGGCTGAAGCTTTCTTT TRBV30 once TRBD1 14 TRBJ1-1
CASSPSGRAPYTDTQYF TGTGCCAGCTCCCCTAGCGGGAGAGCCCCTTACACAGATACGCAGTATTTT TRBV18 NA TRBD2 17 TRBJ2-3
CASSEYTPPELFF TGTGCCAGCAGTGAATACACGCCCCCAGAGCTGTTTTTT TRBV6-5 NA NA 13 TRBJ2-2
CASSQGSYRAVEQYF TGTGCCAGCAGCCAAGGATCGTACAGGGCCGTCGAGCAGTACTTC TRBV14 NA NA 15 TRBJ2-7
CASSLSGAAGYEQYF TGTGCCAGCAGTTTATCGGGGGCGGCAGGCTACGAGCAGTACTTC TRBV27 NA NA 15 TRBJ2-7
CASSLGRGNTEAFF TGTGCCAGCAGTTTAGGTAGGGGGAACACTGAAGCTTTCTTT TRBV27 NA NA 14 TRBJ1-1
CASSQEQGLTGELFF TGCGCCAGCAGCCAAGAACAGGGTTTGACCGGGGAGCTGTTTTTT TRBV4-3 NA NA 15 TRBJ2-2
CASSHSGGLLETQYF TGTGCCAGCAGCCACAGCGGGGGGCTGTTAGAGACCCAGTACTTC TRBV7-2 NA TRBD2 15 TRBJ2-5
CASSLGWTEETQYF TGTGCCAGCAGCTTGGGGTGGACAGAAGAGACCCAGTACTTC TRBV5-6 NA NA 14 TRBJ2-5
CAISGGTSGINEQFF TGTGCCATCAGTGGTGGGACTAGCGGGATTAATGAGCAGTTCTTC TRBV10-3 once TRBD2 15 TRBJ2-1
CASSSTSNQYF TGTGCCAGCAGCTCCACTAGCAACCAGTACTTC TRBV7-3 once NA 11 TRBJ2-5
CASSTTGQTLFGGRASSFSGELFF TGTGCCAGCAGTACCACGGGACAGACCCTCTTCGGCGGGAGGGCCTCTTCTTTTTCCGGGGAGCTGTTTTTT TRBV27 NA TRBD2 24 TRBJ2-2
CASSLWGRVGTEAFF TGTGCCAGCAGTTTATGGGGCAGGGTGGGGACTGAAGCTTTCTTT TRBV28 NA NA 15 TRBJ1-1
CASIFFQKNTEAFF TGTGCCAGCATCTTCTTCCAGAAGAACACTGAAGCTTTCTTT TRBV7-9 NA NA 14 TRBJ1-1
CASSSTSGGADEQFF TGTGCCAGCAGCTCGACTAGCGGGGGGGCCGATGAGCAGTTCTTC TRBV11-2 NA TRBD2 15 TRBJ2-1
CASSLAGQGKGEQYF TGTGCCAGCAGCTTAGCGGGACAGGGAAAGGGGGAGCAGTACTTC TRBV7-2 once TRBD1 15 TRBJ2-7
CASSTGDGGSYEQYF TGCGCCAGCAGTACGGGAGACGGGGGCTCCTACGAGCAGTACTTC TRBV4-1 NA NA 15 TRBJ2-7
CASSSGRGSDEQFF TGTGCCAGCAGCTCGGGACGGGGGTCTGATGAGCAGTTCTTC TRBV9 NA NA 14 TRBJ2-1
CASSPLDREGYTF TGTGCCAGCTCACCACTGGACAGGGAAGGCTACACCTTC TRBV18 NA TRBD1 13 TRBJ1-2
CASSEYAEGGTHQETQYF TGTGCCAGCAGTGAATACGCAGAAGGGGGTACCCACCAAGAGACCCAGTACTTC TRBV25-1 few NA 18 TRBJ2-5
CATSRDRGGLGTQYF TGTGCCACCAGCAGAGATCGCGGGGGCCTAGGGACCCAGTACTTC TRBV15 few NA 15 TRBJ2-5
CASSPGLAGIPYEQYF TGTGCCAGCAGTCCCGGACTAGCGGGAATCCCCTACGAGCAGTACTTC TRBV28 NA TRBD2 16 TRBJ2-7
CASSLEGNWNTEAFF TGCGCCAGCAGCTTGGAGGGGAACTGGAACACTGAAGCTTTCTTT TRBV5-1 NA NA 15 TRBJ1-1
CASSRAGVQETQYF TGCGCCAGCAGCCGAGCAGGGGTCCAAGAGACCCAGTACTTC TRBV5-1 NA NA 14 TRBJ2-5
CASSLGSGRAGNEQFF TGCGCCAGCAGTCTCGGGAGCGGGAGGGCCGGCAATGAGCAGTTCTTC TRBV10-1 NA TRBD2 16 TRBJ2-1
CASSVVGHANYGYTF TGTGCCAGCAGCGTAGTGGGGCACGCTAACTATGGCTACACCTTC TRBV9 NA NA 15 TRBJ1-2
CASSFAGTGDYGYTF TGTGCCAGCAGCTTTGCCGGGACAGGGGACTATGGCTACACCTTC TRBV7-2 NA TRBD1 15 TRBJ1-2
CASSLGPGSTEAFF TGCGCCAGCAGCTTGGGGCCCGGGAGCACTGAAGCTTTCTTT TRBV5-1 few NA 14 TRBJ1-1
CASSVQGADEQYF TGTGCCAGTAGTGTACAGGGGGCGGACGAGCAGTACTTC TRBV19 NA TRBD1 13 TRBJ2-7
CATSTGQGLNSPLHF TGTGCCACCAGCACCGGACAGGGGCTTAATTCGCCCCTCCACTTT TRBV15 NA TRBD1 15 TRBJ1-6
CASSLLDRMNTEAFF TGTGCCAGCAGCTTGCTCGACAGAATGAACACTGAAGCTTTCTTT TRBV5-4 NA NA 15 TRBJ1-1
CASSTDGTGNEKLFF TGCGCCAGCAGCACCGACGGTACGGGGAACGAAAAACTGTTTTTT TRBV5-1 NA NA 15 TRBJ1-4
CASSTPGHGGSYEQYF TGTGCCAGTAGTACCCCCGGACACGGGGGTTCCTACGAGCAGTACTTC TRBV19 NA NA 16 TRBJ2-7
CASSYGTGSAGELFF TGTGCCAGCAGTTATGGGACAGGGTCGGCCGGGGAGCTGTTTTTT TRBV6-5 few TRBD1 15 TRBJ2-2
CASSLDSKNGYTF TGTGCCAGCAGCTTAGACAGCAAAAATGGCTACACCTTC TRBV5-5 NA NA 13 TRBJ1-2
CASGARDRGNMNTEAFF TGTGCTAGTGGTGCCCGGGACAGGGGAAACATGAACACTGAAGCTTTCTTT TRBV12-5 NA TRBD1 17 TRBJ1-1